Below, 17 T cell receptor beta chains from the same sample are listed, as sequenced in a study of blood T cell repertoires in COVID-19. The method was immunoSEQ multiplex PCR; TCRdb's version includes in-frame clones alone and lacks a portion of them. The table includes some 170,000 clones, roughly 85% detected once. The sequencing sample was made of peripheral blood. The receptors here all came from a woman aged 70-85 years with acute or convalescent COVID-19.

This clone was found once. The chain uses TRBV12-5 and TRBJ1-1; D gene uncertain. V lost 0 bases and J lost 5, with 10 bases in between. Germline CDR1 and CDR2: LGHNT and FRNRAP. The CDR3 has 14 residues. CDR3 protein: CASGLVPSVTEAFF. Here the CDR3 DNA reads TGTGCTAGTGGTTTGGTTCCCTCGGTAACTGAAGCTTTCTTT. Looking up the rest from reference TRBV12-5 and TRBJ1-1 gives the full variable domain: DARVTQTPRHKVTEMGQEVTMRCQPILGHNTVFWYRQTMMQGLELLAYFRNRAPLDDSGMPKDRFSAEMPDATLATLKIQPSEPRDSAVYFCASGLVPSVTEAFFGQGTRLTVV.

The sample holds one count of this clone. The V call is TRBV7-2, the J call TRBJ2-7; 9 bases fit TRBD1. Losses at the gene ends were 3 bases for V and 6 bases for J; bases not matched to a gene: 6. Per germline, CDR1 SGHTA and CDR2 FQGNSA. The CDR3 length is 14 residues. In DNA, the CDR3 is TGTGCCAGCAGCTTCCTAGGGACAGGGCGCGAGCAGTACTTC. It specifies CASSFLGTGREQYF.

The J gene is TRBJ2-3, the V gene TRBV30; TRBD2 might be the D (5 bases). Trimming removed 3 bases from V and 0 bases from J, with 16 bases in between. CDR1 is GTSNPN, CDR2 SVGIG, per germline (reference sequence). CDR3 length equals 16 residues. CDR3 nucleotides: TGTGCCTGGAGCGAAAGCTCTAGCCCTAGCACAGATACGCAGTATTTT. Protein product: CAWSESSSPSTDTQYF.

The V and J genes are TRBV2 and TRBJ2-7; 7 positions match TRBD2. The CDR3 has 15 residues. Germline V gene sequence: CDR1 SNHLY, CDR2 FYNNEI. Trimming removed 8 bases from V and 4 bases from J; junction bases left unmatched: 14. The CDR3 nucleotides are TGTGCCAGCCTTCCCTCCCTCCAGGGAGGGTACGAGCAGTACTTC. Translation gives CASLPSLQGGYEQYF.

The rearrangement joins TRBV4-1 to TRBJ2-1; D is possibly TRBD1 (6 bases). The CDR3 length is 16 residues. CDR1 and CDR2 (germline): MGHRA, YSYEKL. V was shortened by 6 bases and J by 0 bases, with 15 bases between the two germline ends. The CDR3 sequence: CASSRTRDNSYNEQFF. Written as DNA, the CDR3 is TGCGCCAGCAGTCGAACCCGGGACAACTCCTACAATGAGCAGTTCTTC.

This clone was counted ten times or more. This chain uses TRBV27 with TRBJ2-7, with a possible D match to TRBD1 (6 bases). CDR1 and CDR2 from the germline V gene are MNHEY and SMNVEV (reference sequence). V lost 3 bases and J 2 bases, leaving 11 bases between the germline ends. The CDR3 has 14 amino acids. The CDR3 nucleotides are TGTGCCAGCAGTTTTTCACAGGGACCCTACGAGCAGTACTTC. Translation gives CASSFSQGPYEQYF.

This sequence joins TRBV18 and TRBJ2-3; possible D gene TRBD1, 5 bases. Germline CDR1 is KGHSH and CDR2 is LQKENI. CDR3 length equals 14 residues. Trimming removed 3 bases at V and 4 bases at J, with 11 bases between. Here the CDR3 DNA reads TGTGCCAGCTCACCCTTCATCAGGGCAGATACGCAGTATTTT. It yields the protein CASSPFIRADTQYF.

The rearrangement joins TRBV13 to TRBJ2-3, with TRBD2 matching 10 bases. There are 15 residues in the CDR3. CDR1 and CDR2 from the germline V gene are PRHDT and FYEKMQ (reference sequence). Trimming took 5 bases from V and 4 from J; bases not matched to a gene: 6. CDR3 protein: CASSRSGRGSDTQYF. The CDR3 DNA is TGTGCCAGCAGCAGAAGCGGGAGGGGCTCAGATACGCAGTATTTT.

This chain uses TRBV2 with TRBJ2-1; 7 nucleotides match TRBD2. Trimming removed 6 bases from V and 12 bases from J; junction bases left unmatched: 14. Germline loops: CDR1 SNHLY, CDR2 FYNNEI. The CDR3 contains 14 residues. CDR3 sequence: CASRFSSGRGMQFF. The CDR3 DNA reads TGTGCCAGCAGGTTTTCTAGCGGACGAGGAATGCAGTTCTTC.

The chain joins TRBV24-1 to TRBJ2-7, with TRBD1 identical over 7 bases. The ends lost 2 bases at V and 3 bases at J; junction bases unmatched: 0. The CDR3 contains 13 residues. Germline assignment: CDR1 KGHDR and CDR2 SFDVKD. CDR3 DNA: TGTGCCACCAGTGATTGGGACAGCTACGAGCAGTACTTC. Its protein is CATSDWDSYEQYF.

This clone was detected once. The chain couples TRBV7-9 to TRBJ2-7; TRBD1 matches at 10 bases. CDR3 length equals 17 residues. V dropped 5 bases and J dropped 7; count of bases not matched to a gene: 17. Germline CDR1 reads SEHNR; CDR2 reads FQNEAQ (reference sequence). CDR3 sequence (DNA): TGTGCCAGCAGCGCCCCTGGACCGGGACAGGGGAATAGGGAGCAGTACTTC. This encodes CASSAPGPGQGNREQYF.

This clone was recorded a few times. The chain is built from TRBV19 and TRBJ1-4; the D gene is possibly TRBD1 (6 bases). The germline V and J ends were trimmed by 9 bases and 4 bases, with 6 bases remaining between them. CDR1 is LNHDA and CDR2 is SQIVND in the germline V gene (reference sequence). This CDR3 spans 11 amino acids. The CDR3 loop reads CARGGNEKLFF. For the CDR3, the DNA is TGTGCCAGAGGGGGTAATGAAAAACTGTTTTTT.

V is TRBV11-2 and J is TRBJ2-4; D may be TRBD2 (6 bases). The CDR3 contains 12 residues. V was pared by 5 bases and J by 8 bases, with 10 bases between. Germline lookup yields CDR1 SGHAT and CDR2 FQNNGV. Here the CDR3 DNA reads TGTGCCAGCAGCCCGTCGGGGGACATTCAGTACTTC. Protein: CASSPSGDIQYF. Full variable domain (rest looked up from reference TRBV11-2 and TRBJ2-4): EAGVAQSPRYKIIEKRQSVAFWCNPISGHATLYWYQQILGQGPKLLIQFQNNGVVDDSQLPKDRFSAERLKGVDSTLKIQPAKLEDSAVYLCASSPSGDIQYFGAGTRLSVL.

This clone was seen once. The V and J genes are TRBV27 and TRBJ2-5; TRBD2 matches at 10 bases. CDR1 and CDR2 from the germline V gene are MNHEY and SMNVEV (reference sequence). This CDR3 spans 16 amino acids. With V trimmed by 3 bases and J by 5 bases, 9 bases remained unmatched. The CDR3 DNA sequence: TGTGCCAGCAGTTTTCACGCTAGCGGGAGTCACGAGACCCAGTACTTC. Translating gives CASSFHASGSHETQYF.

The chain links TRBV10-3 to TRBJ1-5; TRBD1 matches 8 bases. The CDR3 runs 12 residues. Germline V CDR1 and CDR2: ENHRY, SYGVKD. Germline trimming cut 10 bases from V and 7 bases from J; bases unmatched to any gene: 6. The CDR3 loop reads CASSGGGQPQHF. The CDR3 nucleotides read TGTGCCAGTTCAGGGGGCGGACAGCCCCAGCATTTT.

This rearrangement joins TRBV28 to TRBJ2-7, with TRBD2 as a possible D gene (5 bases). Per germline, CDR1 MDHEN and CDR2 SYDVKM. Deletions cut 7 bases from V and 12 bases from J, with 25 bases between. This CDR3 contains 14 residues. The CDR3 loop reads CASMGSLYTGGRYF. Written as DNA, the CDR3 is TGTGCCAGCATGGGCTCCCTCTATACCGGAGGTCGGTACTTC.

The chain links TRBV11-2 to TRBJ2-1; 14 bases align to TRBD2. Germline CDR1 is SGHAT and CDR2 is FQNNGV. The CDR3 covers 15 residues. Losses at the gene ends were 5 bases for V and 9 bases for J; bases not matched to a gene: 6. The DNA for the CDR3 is TGTGCCAGCAGCCAACGACTAGCGGGGGGGAGTGAGCAGTTCTTC. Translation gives CASSQRLAGGSEQFF.